The source of this T cell receptor beta chain is a study of PD-L1 blockade in urothelial cancer. Method: immunoSEQ multiplex PCR; TCRdb's copy keeps in-frame clones and lacks some. This sample has about 91,000 clones, with less than 90% found just once. The CDR3 is 15 amino acids. Trimming removed 1 base at V and 1 base at J, with 10 bases between. Germline assignment: CDR1 LNHDA and CDR2 SQIVND (reference sequence). Noted time point: peripheral blood 6 weeks after treatment start. The sequence was collected from a man in his 70s with urothelial cancer. This specimen consisted of PBMCs, obtained around atezolizumab (anti-PD-L1) treatment. The genes are TRBV19 and TRBJ2-5; D is possibly TRBD2 (6 bases). DNA of the CDR3: TGTGCCAGTAGTATAGCCGCGGGGCGCCAAGAGACCCAGTACTTC. Translated, it gives CASSIAAGRQETQYF.